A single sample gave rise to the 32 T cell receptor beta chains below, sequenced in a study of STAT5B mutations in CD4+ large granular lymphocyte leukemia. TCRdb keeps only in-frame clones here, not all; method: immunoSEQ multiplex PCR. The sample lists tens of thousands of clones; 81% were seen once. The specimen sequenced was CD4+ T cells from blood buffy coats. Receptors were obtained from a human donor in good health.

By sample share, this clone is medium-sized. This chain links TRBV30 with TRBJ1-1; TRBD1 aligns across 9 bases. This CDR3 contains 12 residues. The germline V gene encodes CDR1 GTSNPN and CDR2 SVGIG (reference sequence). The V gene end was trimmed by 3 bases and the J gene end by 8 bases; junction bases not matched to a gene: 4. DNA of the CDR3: TGTGCCTGGAGATACGGGACAGGGGAAGCTTTCTTT. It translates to CAWRYGTGEAFF. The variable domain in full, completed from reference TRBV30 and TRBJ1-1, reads SQTIHQWPATLVQPVGSPLSLECTVEGTSNPNLYWYRQAAGRGLQLLFYSVGIGQISSEVPQNLSASRPQDRQFILSSKKLLLSDSGFYLCAWRYGTGEAFFGQGTRLTVV.

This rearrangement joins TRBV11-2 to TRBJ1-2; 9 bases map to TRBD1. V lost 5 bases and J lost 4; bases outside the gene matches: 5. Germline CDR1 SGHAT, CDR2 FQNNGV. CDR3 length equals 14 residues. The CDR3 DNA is TGTGCCAGCAGCAACAGGGGGCAGGGCTATGGCTACACCTTC. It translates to CASSNRGQGYGYTF. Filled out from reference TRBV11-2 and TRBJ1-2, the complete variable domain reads EAGVAQSPRYKIIEKRQSVAFWCNPISGHATLYWYQQILGQGPKLLIQFQNNGVVDDSQLPKDRFSAERLKGVDSTLKIQPAKLEDSAVYLCASSNRGQGYGYTFGSGTRLTVV.

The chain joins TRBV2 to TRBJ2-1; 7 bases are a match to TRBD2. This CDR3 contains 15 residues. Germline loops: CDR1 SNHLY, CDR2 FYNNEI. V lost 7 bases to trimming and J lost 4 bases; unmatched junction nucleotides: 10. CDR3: CASNPMGGAYNEQFF. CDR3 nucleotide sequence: TGTGCCAGCAATCCCATGGGAGGGGCATACAATGAGCAGTTCTTC.

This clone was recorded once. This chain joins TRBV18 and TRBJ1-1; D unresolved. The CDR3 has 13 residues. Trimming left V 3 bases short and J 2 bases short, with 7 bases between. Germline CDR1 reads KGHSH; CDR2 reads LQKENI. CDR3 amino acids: CASSPTANTEAFF. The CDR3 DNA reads TGTGCCAGCTCACCTACAGCTAACACTGAAGCTTTCTTT.

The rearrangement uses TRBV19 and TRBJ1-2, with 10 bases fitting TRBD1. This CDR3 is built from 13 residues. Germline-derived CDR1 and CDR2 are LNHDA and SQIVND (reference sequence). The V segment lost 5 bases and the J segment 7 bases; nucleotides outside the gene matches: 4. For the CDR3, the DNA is TGTGCCAGTAGTGACAGGGGGCTGGGTGGCTACACCTTC. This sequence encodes CASSDRGLGGYTF. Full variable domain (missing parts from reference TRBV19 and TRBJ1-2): DGGITQSPKYLFRKEGQNVTLSCEQNLNHDAMYWYRQDPGQGLRLIYYSQIVNDFQKGDIAEGYSVSREKKESFPLTVTSAQKNPTAFYLCASSDRGLGGYTFGSGTRLTVV.

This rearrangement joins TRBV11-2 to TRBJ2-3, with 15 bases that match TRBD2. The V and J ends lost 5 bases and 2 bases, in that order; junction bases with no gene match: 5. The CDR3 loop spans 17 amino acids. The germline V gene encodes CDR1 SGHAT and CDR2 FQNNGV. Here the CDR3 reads CASSRGTSGRITDTQYF. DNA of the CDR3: TGTGCCAGCAGCCGAGGGACTAGCGGGAGGATCACAGATACGCAGTATTTT.

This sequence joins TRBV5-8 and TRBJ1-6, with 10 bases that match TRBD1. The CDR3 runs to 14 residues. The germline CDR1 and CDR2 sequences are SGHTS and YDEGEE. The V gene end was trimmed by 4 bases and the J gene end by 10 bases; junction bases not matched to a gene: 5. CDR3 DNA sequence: TGTGCCAGCAGCCCCGGACAGGGGGGATCACCCCTCCACTTT. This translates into CASSPGQGGSPLHF.

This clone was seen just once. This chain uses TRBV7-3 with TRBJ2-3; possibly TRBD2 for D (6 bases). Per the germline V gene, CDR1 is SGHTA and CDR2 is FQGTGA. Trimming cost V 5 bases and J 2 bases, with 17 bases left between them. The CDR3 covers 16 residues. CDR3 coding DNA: TGTGCCAGCAGCCGCCAAGTCGGGGGTCCCACAGATACGCAGTATTTT. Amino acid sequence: CASSRQVGGPTDTQYF.

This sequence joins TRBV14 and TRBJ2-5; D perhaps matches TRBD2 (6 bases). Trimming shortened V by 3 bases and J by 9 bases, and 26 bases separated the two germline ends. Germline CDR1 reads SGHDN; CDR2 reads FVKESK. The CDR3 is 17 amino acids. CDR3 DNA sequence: TGTGCCAGCAGCCACCCACGTGGGACGGGGGTTACGGGGGCCCAGTACTTC. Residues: CASSHPRGTGVTGAQYF.

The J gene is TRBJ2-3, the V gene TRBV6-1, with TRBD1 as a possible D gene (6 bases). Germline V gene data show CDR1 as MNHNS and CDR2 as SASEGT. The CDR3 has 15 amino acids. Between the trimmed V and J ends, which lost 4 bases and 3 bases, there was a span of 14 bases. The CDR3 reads CASSGGPTVTDTQYF. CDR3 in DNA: TGTGCCAGCAGTGGGGGGCCAACAGTAACAGATACGCAGTATTTT.

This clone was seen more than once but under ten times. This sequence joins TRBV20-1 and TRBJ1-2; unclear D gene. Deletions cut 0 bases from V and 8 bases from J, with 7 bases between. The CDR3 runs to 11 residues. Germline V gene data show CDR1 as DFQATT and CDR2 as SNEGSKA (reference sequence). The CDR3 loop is CSAREGWGYTF. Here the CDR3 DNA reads TGCAGTGCTAGAGAAGGATGGGGCTACACCTTC.

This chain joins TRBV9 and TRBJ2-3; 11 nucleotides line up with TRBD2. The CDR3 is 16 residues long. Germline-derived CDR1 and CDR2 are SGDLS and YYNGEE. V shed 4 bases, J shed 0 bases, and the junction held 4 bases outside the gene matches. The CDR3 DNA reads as TGTGCCAGCAGCTCGGGACTAGCGGCCAGCACAGATACGCAGTATTTT. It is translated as CASSSGLAASTDTQYF.

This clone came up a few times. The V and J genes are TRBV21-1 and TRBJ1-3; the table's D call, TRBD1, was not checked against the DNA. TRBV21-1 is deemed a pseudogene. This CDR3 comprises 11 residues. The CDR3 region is CASSTGNTIYF. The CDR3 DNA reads TGTGCCAGCAGCACAGGAAACACCATATATTTT.

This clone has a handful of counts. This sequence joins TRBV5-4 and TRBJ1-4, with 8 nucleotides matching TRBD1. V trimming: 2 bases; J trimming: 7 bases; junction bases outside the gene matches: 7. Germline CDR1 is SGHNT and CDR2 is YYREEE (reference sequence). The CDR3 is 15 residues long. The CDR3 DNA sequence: TGTGCCAGCAGCTTATGGACAGGGCGGGGTGAAAAACTGTTTTTT. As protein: CASSLWTGRGEKLFF.

CDR3 coding DNA: TGTGCCATCAGTGACTCCCCAGCGGGATCCACCGGGGAGCTGTTTTTT. It specifies CAISDSPAGSTGELFF. The rearrangement links TRBV10-3 to TRBJ2-2, with 7 bases that match TRBD2. The CDR3 length is 16 residues. CDR1 and CDR2 from the germline V gene are ENHRY and SYGVKD. Trimming took 3 bases from V and 4 from J; bases not matched to a gene: 8.

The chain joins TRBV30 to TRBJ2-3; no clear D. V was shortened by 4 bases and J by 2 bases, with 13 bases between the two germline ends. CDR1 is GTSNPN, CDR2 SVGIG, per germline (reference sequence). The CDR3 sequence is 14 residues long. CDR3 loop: CAWKGPDHTDTQYF. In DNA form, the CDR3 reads TGTGCCTGGAAGGGCCCCGACCACACAGATACGCAGTATTTT. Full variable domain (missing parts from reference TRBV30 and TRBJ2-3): SQTIHQWPATLVQPVGSPLSLECTVEGTSNPNLYWYRQAAGRGLQLLFYSVGIGQISSEVPQNLSASRPQDRQFILSSKKLLLSDSGFYLCAWKGPDHTDTQYFGPGTRLTVL.

CDR3 loop: CASSPGRGEAKNIQYF. In nucleotides, the CDR3 is TGTGCCAGCAGCCCCGGCAGGGGAGAGGCCAAAAACATTCAGTACTTC. V and J are TRBV6-6 and TRBJ2-4, with D tentatively TRBD1 (6 bases). The CDR3 runs 16 residues. V was pared by 6 bases and J by 1 base, with 16 bases between. Germline values: CDR1 MNHNY, CDR2 SVGAGI (reference sequence).

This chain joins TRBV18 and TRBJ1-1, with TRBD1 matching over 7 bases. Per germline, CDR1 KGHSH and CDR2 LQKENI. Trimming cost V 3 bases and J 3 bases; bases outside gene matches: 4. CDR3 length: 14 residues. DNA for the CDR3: TGTGCCAGCTCACCGGGACAGCCGTACACTGAAGCTTTCTTT. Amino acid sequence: CASSPGQPYTEAFF.

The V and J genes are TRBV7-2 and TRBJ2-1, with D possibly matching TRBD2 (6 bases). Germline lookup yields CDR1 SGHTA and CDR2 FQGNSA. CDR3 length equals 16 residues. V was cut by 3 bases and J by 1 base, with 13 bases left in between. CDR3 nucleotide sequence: TGTGCCAGCAGCTTGAACACCGGAGGGTCCTACAATGAGCAGTTCTTC. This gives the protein CASSLNTGGSYNEQFF.

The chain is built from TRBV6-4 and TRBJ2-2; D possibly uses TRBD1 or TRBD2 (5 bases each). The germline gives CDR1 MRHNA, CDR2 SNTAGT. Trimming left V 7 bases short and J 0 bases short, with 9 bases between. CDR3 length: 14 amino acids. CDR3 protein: CASKWGSNTGELFF. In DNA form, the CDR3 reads TGTGCCAGCAAATGGGGGTCGAACACCGGGGAGCTGTTTTTT.

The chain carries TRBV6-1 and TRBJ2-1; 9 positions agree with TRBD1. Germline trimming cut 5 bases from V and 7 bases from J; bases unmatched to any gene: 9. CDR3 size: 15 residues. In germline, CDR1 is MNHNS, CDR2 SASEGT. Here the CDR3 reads CASSIGTGPNNEQFF. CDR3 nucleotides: TGTGCCAGCAGTATCGGGACAGGGCCCAATAATGAGCAGTTCTTC.

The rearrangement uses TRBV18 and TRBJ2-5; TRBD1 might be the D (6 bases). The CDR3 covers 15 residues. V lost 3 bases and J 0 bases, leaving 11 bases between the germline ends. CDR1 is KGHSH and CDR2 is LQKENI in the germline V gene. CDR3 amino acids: CASSPPGQYQETQYF. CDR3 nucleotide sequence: TGTGCCAGCTCACCTCCTGGACAGTACCAAGAGACCCAGTACTTC.

As DNA, the CDR3 is TGTGCCATCAGACCGACGGGCGCTAACTATGGCTACACCTTC. Its protein is CAIRPTGANYGYTF. V is TRBV10-3 and J is TRBJ1-2; D remains unclear. This CDR3 is 14 amino acids long. The germline CDR1 and CDR2 sequences are ENHRY and SYGVKD. V lost 6 bases to trimming and J lost 0 bases, with 11 bases between them.

The DNA of the CDR3 is TGTGCCAGCAGTGAGGCGCAGGGCGGTTCACCCCTCCACTTT. Its protein product is CASSEAQGGSPLHF. The V and J genes are TRBV6-4 and TRBJ1-6, with a possible D match to TRBD1 (5 bases). V gave up 3 bases and J gave up 9 bases, with 12 bases separating them. There are 14 residues in the CDR3. From germline, CDR1 is MRHNA and CDR2 SNTAGT.

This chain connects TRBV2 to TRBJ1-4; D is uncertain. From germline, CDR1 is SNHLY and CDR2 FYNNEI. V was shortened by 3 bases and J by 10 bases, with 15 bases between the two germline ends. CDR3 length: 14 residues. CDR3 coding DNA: TGTGCCAGCAGTGACAGATTACGGGAGCGAAAACTGTTTTTT. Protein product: CASSDRLRERKLFF. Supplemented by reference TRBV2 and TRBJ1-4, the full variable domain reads EPEVTQTPSHQVTQMGQEVILRCVPISNHLYFYWYRQILGQKVEFLVSFYNNEISEKSEIFDDQFSVERPDGSNFTLKIRSTKLEDSAMYFCASSDRLRERKLFFGSGTQLSVL.

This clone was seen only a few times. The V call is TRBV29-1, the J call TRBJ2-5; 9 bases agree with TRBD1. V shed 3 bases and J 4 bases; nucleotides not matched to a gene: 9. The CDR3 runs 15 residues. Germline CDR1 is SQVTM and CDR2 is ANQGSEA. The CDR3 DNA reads TGCAGCGTTGACGTCAACAGGGGGCGCGGAGAGACCCAGTACTTC. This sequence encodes CSVDVNRGRGETQYF.

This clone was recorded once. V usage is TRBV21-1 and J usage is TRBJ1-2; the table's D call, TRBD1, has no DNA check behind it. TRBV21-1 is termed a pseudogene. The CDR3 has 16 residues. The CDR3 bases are TGTGCCAGCAGCAAAGCGAGCAGGGCGTCCAACTATGGCTACACCTTC. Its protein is CASSKASRASNYGYTF.

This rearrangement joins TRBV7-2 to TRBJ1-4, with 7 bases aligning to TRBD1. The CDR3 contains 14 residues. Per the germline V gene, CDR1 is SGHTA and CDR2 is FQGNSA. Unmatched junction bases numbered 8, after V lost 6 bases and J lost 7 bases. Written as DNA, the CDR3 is TGTGCCAGCAGGCTCGGGACAGTTGGTGAAAAACTGTTTTTT. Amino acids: CASRLGTVGEKLFF.

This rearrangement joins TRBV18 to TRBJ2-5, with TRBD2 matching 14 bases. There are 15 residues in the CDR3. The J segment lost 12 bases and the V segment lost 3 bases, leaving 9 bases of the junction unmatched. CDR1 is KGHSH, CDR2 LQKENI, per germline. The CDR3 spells CASSPVGTSGGSEYF. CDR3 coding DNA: TGTGCCAGCTCACCGGTCGGGACTAGCGGGGGTTCCGAGTACTTC.

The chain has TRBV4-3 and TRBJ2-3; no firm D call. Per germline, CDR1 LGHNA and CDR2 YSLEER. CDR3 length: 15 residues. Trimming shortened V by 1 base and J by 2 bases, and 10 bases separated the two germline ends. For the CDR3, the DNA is TGCGCCAGCAGCCAAGTTAGTGGCTCCACAGATACGCAGTATTTT. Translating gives CASSQVSGSTDTQYF.

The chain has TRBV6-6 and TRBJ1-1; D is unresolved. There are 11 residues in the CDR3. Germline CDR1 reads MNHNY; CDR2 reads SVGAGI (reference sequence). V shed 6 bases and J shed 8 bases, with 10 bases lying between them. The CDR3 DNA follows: TGTGCCAGCAGCCCCGTCCCGGAAGCTTTCTTT. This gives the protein CASSPVPEAFF.

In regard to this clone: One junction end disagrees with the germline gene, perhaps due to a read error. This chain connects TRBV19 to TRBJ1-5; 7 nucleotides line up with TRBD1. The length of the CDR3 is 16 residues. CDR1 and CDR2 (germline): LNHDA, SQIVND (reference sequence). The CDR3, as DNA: TGTGCCAGTAGTTCGACAGGGTTGGGGGGCAATCAGTCCCAGCATTTT. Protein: CASSSTGLGGNQSQHF.